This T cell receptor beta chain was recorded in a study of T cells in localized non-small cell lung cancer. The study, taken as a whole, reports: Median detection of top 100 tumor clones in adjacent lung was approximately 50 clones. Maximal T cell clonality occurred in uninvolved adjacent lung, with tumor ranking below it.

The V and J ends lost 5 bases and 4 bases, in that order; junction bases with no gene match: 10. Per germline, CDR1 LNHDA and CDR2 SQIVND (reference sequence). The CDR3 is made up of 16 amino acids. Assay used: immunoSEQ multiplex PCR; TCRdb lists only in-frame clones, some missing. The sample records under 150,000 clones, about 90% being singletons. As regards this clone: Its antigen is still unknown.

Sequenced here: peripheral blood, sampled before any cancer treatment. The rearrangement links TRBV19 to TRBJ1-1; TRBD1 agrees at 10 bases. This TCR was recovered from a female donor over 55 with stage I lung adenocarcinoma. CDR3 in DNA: TGTGCCAGTAGTTCCGGACAGGGGGTAAGGGGCACTGAAGCTTTCTTT. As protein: CASSSGQGVRGTEAFF.